The sequence of this T cell receptor (beta chain) was determined in a study of PD-1 blockade in classical Hodgkin lymphoma. Notes on this clone: Its antigen is as yet unknown.

Overall study findings and caveats: Newly diagnosed patients had baseline TCR diversity that was reportedly lower than that of healthy donors.

As for time point: newly diagnosed, previously untreated cHL patient sample. With magnetic negative selection, CD4+ T cells were purified from PBMCs that had been thawed. This CDR3 is 13 amino acids long. CDR1 and CDR2 (germline): MNHNY, SVGAGI (reference sequence). V was cut by 7 bases and J by 4 bases, with 13 bases left in between. Profiling relied on immunoSEQ multiplex PCR, and the TCRdb table lists in-frame clones only, not all of them. The sample carries some 35,000 clones, about 89% recorded once. The chain is built from TRBV6-6 and TRBJ1-2; D gene ambiguous. The specimen was CD4+ T cells from blood. The clonotype originates from a human donor with classical Hodgkin lymphoma. The DNA for the CDR3 is TGTGCCAGCACGGGCGTCGTGCGCTATGGCTACACCTTC. Amino acids: CASTGVVRYGYTF.